What follows describes a single T cell receptor (beta chain). The sample is drawn from a study of graft-versus-host responses after intestinal transplantation. Study background: The whole recipient group had anti-thymocyte globulin induction followed by tacrolimus and steroids for roughly three years.

J lost 7 bases, V lost 5 bases, and 15 bases had no gene match. Germline V gives CDR1 SGHAT, CDR2 FQNNGV. This CDR3 region has 18 residues. Sequencing was performed with immunoSEQ multiplex PCR; in TCRdb, only in-frame clones are kept and a portion is missing. In the table there are about 54,000 clones, 91% of which are singletons. This clonotype was sampled from a human patient who received an intestinal transplant, so some T cells may come from the graft donor. The input for sequencing was PBMCs, taken 662 days after intestinal transplant. This chain connects TRBV11-2 to TRBJ2-1, with 12 bases identical to TRBD2. The CDR3 sequence is CASSPTLGLAGRGNEQFF. CDR3 coding DNA: TGTGCCAGCAGCCCCACTCTAGGACTAGCGGGGAGGGGTAATGAGCAGTTCTTC.